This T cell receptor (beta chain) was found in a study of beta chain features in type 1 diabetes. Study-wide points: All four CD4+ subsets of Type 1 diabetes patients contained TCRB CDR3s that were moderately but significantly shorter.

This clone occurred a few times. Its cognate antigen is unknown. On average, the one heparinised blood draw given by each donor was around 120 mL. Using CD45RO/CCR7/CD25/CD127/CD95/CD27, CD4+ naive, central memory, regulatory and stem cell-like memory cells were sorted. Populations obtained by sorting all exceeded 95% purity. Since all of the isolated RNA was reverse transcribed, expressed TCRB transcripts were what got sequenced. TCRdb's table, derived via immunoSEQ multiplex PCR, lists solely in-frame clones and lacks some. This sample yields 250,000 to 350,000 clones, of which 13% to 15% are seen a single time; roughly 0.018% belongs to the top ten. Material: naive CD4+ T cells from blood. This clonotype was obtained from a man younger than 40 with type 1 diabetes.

The CDR3 DNA sequence: TGTGCCAGTAGTATACCTCCAGCGGGAAAGTACGAGCAGTACTTC. Translating gives CASSIPPAGKYEQYF. The V and J genes are TRBV19 and TRBJ2-7; 7 bases are shared with TRBD2. V dropped 2 bases and J dropped 4; count of bases not matched to a gene: 8. This CDR3 has 15 amino acids. CDR1 is LNHDA and CDR2 is SQIVND in the germline V gene (reference sequence). Full variable domain (outside the CDR3, taken from reference TRBV19 and TRBJ2-7): DGGITQSPKYLFRKEGQNVTLSCEQNLNHDAMYWYRQDPGQGLRLIYYSQIVNDFQKGDIAEGYSVSREKKESFPLTVTSAQKNPTAFYLCASSIPPAGKYEQYFGPGTRLTVT.